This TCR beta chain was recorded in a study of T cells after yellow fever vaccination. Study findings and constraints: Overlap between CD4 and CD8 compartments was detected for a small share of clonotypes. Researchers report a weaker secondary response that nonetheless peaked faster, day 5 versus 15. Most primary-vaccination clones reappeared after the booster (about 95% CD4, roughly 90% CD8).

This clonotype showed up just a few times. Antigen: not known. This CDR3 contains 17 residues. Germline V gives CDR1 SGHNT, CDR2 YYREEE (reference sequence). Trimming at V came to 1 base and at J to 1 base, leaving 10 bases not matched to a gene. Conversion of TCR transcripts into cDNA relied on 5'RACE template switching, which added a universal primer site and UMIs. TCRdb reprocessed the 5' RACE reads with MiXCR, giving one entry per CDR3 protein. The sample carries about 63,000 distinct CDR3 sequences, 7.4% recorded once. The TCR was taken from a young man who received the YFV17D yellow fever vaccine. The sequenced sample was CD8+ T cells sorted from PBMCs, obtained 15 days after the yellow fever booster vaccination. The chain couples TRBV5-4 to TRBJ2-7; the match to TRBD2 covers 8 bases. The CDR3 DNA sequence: TGTGCCAGCAGCTTGTCAAAGGTTACTAGCGGTTCCTACGAGCAGTACTTC. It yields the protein CASSLSKVTSGSYEQYF.